These 12 T cell receptor beta chains were sequenced from one sample in a study of T-cell reconstitution after alpha-beta-depleted transplantation in children. Unique molecular identifiers were used in preparing the TCRbeta library. TCRdb used MiXCR to reprocess the PCR reads, holding one entry per CDR3 protein. The sample holds about 900,000 distinct CDR3 sequences, around 30% seen once. The starting material was PBMCs, mostly from graft donor cells, obtained 360 days after TCRalphabeta/CD19-depleted stem cell transplant. All receptors come from a boy under three years old who had a stem cell transplant for SCID, so the T cells may come from the graft donor.

This clonotype has just a few counts. The chain carries TRBV12-3 or TRBV12-4 and TRBJ2-1; D may be TRBD2 (5 bases). This CDR3 is built from 15 residues. Trimming left V 1 base short and J 4 bases short, with 11 bases between. CDR3 sequence: CASSLGHPGYNEQFF. In DNA, the CDR3 is TGTGCCAGCAGTTTAGGCCACCCGGGATACAATGAGCAGTTCTTC.

The genes are TRBV7-8 and TRBJ2-5; maybe TRBD1 (6 bases). The V gene lost 0 bases and the J gene lost 5 bases, with 10 bases spanning the gap. This CDR3 region has 14 residues. From germline, CDR1 is SGHVS and CDR2 FQNEAQ. This chain's CDR3 is CASSLALTGETQYF. As DNA, the CDR3 is TGTGCCAGCAGCTTAGCGTTGACAGGCGAGACCCAGTACTTC. The variable domain in full, completed from reference TRBV7-8 and TRBJ2-5, reads GAGVSQSPRYKVAKRGQDVALRCDPISGHVSLFWYQQALGQGPEFLTYFQNEAQLDKSGLPSDRFFAERPEGSVSTLKIQRTQQEDSAVYLCASSLALTGETQYFGPGTRLLVL.

In its sample, this clonotype was seen many times. The chain is built from TRBV4-1 and TRBJ2-5, with D possibly matching TRBD2 (5 bases). The CDR3 is 13 residues long. V was cut by 3 bases and J by 7 bases, with 12 bases left in between. Germline-derived CDR1 and CDR2 are MGHRA and YSYEKL. The CDR3 DNA reads TGCGCCAGCAGCCATAGTAGCGACGGGACCCAGTACTTC. Its protein product is CASSHSSDGTQYF.

At least ten counts were recorded for this clonotype. The CDR3 DNA follows: TGTGCCAGCAGCTTGGTTGGGGGATTTTCCTACAATGAGCAGTTCTTC. Its translation is CASSLVGGFSYNEQFF. The chain carries TRBV5-6 and TRBJ2-1; D assignment may be TRBD1 or TRBD2 (5 bases each). The CDR3 is 16 amino acids. CDR1 is SGHDT, CDR2 YYEEEE, per germline. Trimming cost V 0 bases and J 1 base, with 11 bases left between them.

The DNA of the CDR3 is TGTGCCAGCAGCCTCAGCGACTTGCGTGGGCAGGGGATCTACTTC. Protein sequence: CASSLSDLRGQGIYF. The chain is built from TRBV12-3 or TRBV12-4 and TRBJ2-7; tentatively, D is TRBD1 (6 bases). V was clipped by 6 bases and J by 13 bases, with 28 bases between them. This CDR3 region has 15 residues.

This clonotype showed up just once. This chain links TRBV19 with TRBJ2-1; tentatively, D is TRBD1 (6 bases). CDR3 length: 14 residues. Trimming left V 1 base short and J 4 bases short, with 8 bases between. The germline V gene has CDR1 LNHDA and CDR2 SQIVND (reference sequence). This chain's CDR3 is CASSIGQDYNEQFF. The DNA of the CDR3 is TGTGCCAGTAGTATAGGACAGGATTACAATGAGCAGTTCTTC.

Here the CDR3 reads CASNLAGTTYEQYF. The CDR3 DNA follows: TGTGCCAGCAATCTAGCGGGGACCACCTACGAGCAGTACTTC. This sequence joins TRBV6-2 or TRBV6-3 and TRBJ2-7, with 9 bases aligning to TRBD2. The CDR3 is 14 residues long. Germline V gene data show CDR1 as MNHEY and CDR2 as SVGEGT. The V and J ends lost 7 bases and 2 bases, in that order; junction bases with no gene match: 6.

V usage is TRBV28 and J usage is TRBJ2-7; possibly TRBD1 for D (5 bases). Germline V gene lookup returns CDR1 MDHEN and CDR2 SYDVKM. This CDR3 comprises 14 residues. V dropped 10 bases and J dropped 1 base, with 17 bases sitting between them. The CDR3 DNA is TGTGCCACTACAGGACCCCTGGGGTCCTACGAGCAGTACTTC. Its protein is CATTGPLGSYEQYF.

This clonotype has a single count. The chain uses TRBV2 and TRBJ2-7; 8 bases are a match to TRBD1. Germline assignment: CDR1 SNHLY and CDR2 FYNNEI. This CDR3 has 13 residues. V shed 8 bases and J 4 bases; nucleotides not matched to a gene: 7. This CDR3 is CASRTGTNYEQYF. CDR3 DNA sequence: TGTGCCAGCCGGACAGGGACCAATTACGAGCAGTACTTC.

The chain couples TRBV12-3 or TRBV12-4 to TRBJ2-3, with 12 bases that match TRBD2. This CDR3 region has 17 residues. The J segment lost 2 bases and the V segment lost 7 bases, leaving 10 bases of the junction unmatched. CDR3 bases: TGTGCCAGCACCTCCGGGACTAGCGGGTCAATCACAGATACGCAGTATTTT. Translated, it gives CASTSGTSGSITDTQYF.

The chain uses TRBV7-9 and TRBJ2-1, with 14 bases aligning to TRBD2. The CDR3 contains 15 residues. V dropped 0 bases and J dropped 13; count of bases not matched to a gene: 5. CDR1 SEHNR and CDR2 FQNEAQ come from the germline V gene (reference sequence). The CDR3 here is CASSLAQGLAGDQFF. The CDR3, as DNA: TGTGCCAGCAGCTTAGCGCAGGGACTAGCGGGGGACCAGTTCTTC.

This clonotype was seen more than once but under ten times. Because the CDR3 is missing its conserved closing phenylalanine or tryptophan, this is likely a read error. Because the CDR3's place on the DNA is in doubt, the DNA is left out and the CDR3 is given as listed by TCRdb. J is TRBJ2-4 and V is TRBV4-1; the DNA was not compared with TRBD1, the D call given in the table. The CDR3 contains 13 residues when both ends are counted. CDR1 is MGHRA and CDR2 is YSYEKL in the germline V gene. CDR3 region: CASSQVSGAGWEV.